The rows below give T cell receptor beta chains drawn from one sample of a study of beta chain features in type 1 diabetes. Repertoires were generated with immunoSEQ multiplex PCR, while TCRdb's copy carries only in-frame clones and drops some. The sample includes approximately 130,000 clones, around 15% of them seen just once. The sequenced sample consisted of central memory CD4+ T cells from blood. The receptors derive from a man between 18 and 29 years old with type 1 diabetes. Both conserved end residues are part of each CDR3. A D gene is named only where the DNA matches it firmly. Clone size is given for some rows only: seen once, a few or many times, or a class if the clone is expanded.

cdr3_aa cdr3_nt v_call d_call clone_size j_call
CASSLVGDRSNQPQHF TGTGCCAGCAGTTTAGTCGGGGACCGTAGCAATCAGCCCCAGCATTTT TRBV27 - few TRBJ1-5
CASSPLVYSYNEQFF TGCGCCAGCAGCCCGTTAGTCTATTCCTACAATGAGCAGTTCTTC TRBV5-1 - few TRBJ2-1
CASSRHLDTQYF TGTGCCAGCAGCCGACACCTCGATACGCAGTATTTT TRBV7-2 - few TRBJ2-3
CASSPPGGETQYF TGTGCCAGCTCACCACCCGGTGGGGAGACCCAGTACTTC TRBV18 - - TRBJ2-5
CASSVLDRSGEVTDTQYF TGTGCCAGCAGCGTACTCGACCGTAGCGGGGAAGTGACAGATACGCAGTATTTT TRBV9 TRBD2 few TRBJ2-3
CASRDRATDTQYF TGTGCCAGCAGAGACAGGGCCACAGATACGCAGTATTTT TRBV6-6 TRBD1 many TRBJ2-3
CASRWGTGANVLTF TGTGCCAGCAGGTGGGGGACGGGGGCCAACGTCCTGACTTTC TRBV6-5 - - TRBJ2-6
CASSRRRTTATDTQYF TGTGCCAGTAGTAGAAGAAGGACAACCGCGACAGATACGCAGTATTTT TRBV19 - - TRBJ2-3
CSEKREVHEQFF TGCAGCGAAAAGCGGGAAGTACATGAGCAGTTCTTC TRBV29-1 TRBD2 few TRBJ2-1
CASSLIGGTSYYEQYF TGTGCCAGCAGCTTAATAGGCGGGACAAGCTACTACGAGCAGTACTTC TRBV7-3 - few TRBJ2-7
CASIGVGTEAFF TGTGCCAGCATAGGGGTCGGAACTGAAGCTTTCTTT TRBV27 - - TRBJ1-1
CSVAFSGKTDTQYF TGCAGCGTTGCCTTTAGCGGGAAGACAGATACGCAGTATTTT TRBV29-1 TRBD2 - TRBJ2-3
CASSLHNRGLGSGNTIYF TGTGCCAGCAGCCTACACAACAGGGGGCTTGGCTCTGGAAACACCATATATTTT TRBV7-2 TRBD1 - TRBJ1-3
CASSERRGHDEQFF TGTGCCAGCAGTGAAAGAAGGGGGCATGATGAGCAGTTCTTC TRBV2 TRBD1 - TRBJ2-1
CSVTLGRVMNEQYF TGCAGCGTCACCTTAGGGAGGGTAATGAACGAGCAGTACTTC TRBV29-1 TRBD2 few TRBJ2-7
CASSPQGTGDENIQYF TGCGCCAGCAGCCCTCAGGGGACAGGGGACGAAAACATTCAGTACTTC TRBV4-1 TRBD1 many TRBJ2-4
CAWSAIASYNEQFF TGTGCCTGGAGTGCGATAGCTAGCTACAATGAGCAGTTCTTC TRBV30 - few TRBJ2-1
CSARDFGAEYF TGCAGTGCTAGAGATTTCGGGGCCGAGTACTTC TRBV20-1 - - TRBJ2-5
CASSLVGSNEQYF TGTGCTAGCAGCTTGGTAGGGAGCAACGAGCAGTACTTC TRBV7-7 - - TRBJ2-7
CATRQGAGGNTIYF TGTGCCACTCGACAGGGGGCCGGTGGAAACACCATATATTTT TRBV7-9 TRBD1 few TRBJ1-3
CASSLGGDTQHEQYF TGTGCCAGCAGCTTAGGAGGGGACACTCAGCACGAGCAGTACTTC TRBV7-9 - - TRBJ2-7
CSVDWASGITGEQFF TGCAGCGTTGACTGGGCCAGCGGGATTACGGGTGAGCAGTTCTTC TRBV29-1 TRBD2 few TRBJ2-1
CASSLDRSNQPQHF TGTGCCAGCAGCTTAGATCGTAGCAATCAGCCCCAGCATTTT TRBV7-3 - - TRBJ1-5
CASSLGSVGLAGDWFF TGTGCCAGCAGCCTCGGGAGCGTCGGACTAGCGGGAGATTGGTTCTTC TRBV7-2 TRBD2 few TRBJ2-1
CASSQDERSQYF TGTGCCAGCAGCCAAGATGAGCGGTCGCAGTACTTC TRBV4-2 - - TRBJ2-7
CASSYADRRGYTF TGTGCCAGCAGTTACGCCGACAGACGGGGCTACACCTTC TRBV6-5 - few TRBJ1-2
CASSTGSYEQYF TGTGCCAGCAGTACAGGGTCCTACGAGCAGTACTTC TRBV6-6 - - TRBJ2-7
CSVEQREGFSNEQFF TGCAGCGTTGAGCAGCGGGAGGGTTTTAGCAATGAGCAGTTCTTC TRBV29-1 TRBD2 - TRBJ2-1
CAWSSKNQPQHF TGTGCCTGGAGTTCCAAAAATCAGCCCCAGCATTTT TRBV30 - - TRBJ1-5
CASSLGVAGRQETQYF TGCGCCAGCAGCTTGGGTGTAGCGGGGCGCCAAGAGACCCAGTACTTC TRBV5-1 TRBD2 - TRBJ2-5
CASSLDQGGQIYEQYF TGTGCCAGCAGCTTAGATCAGGGGGGACAGATCTACGAGCAGTACTTC TRBV11-2 - - TRBJ2-7
CASSPGTSEMKQYF TGCGCCAGCAGCCCCGGGACTAGCGAGATGAAGCAGTACTTC TRBV10-1 TRBD2 - TRBJ2-7
CASSPTGVALNEQFF TGTGCCAGCTCGCCTACAGGGGTGGCCCTCAATGAGCAGTTCTTC TRBV18 TRBD1 few TRBJ2-1
CASSLELAGTGELFF TGTGCCAGCAGCTTAGAACTCGCGGGCACCGGGGAGCTGTTTTTT TRBV13 - few TRBJ2-2
CASSLGLAGALNEQFF TGCGCCAGCAGCCTAGGACTAGCGGGGGCGTTGAATGAGCAGTTCTTC TRBV5-1 TRBD2 many TRBJ2-1
CASSLLGAGYNEQFF TGTGCCAGCAGCCTGCTGGGGGCAGGGTACAATGAGCAGTTCTTC TRBV7-2 - - TRBJ2-1
CASSTGQNTEAFF TGCGCCAGCAGCACCGGACAGAACACTGAAGCTTTCTTT TRBV4-3 - few TRBJ1-1
CASSYSQPVMGSEQFF TGTGCCAGCAGTTACTCCCAGCCTGTTATGGGGAGTGAGCAGTTCTTC TRBV6-5 - - TRBJ2-1
CASHEKGEWAYEQYF TGTGCCTCCCACGAAAAGGGAGAGTGGGCCTACGAGCAGTACTTC TRBV30 - - TRBJ2-7
CASSSRGGGNNEQFF TGTGCCAGCAGCTCCAGGGGTGGGGGTAACAATGAGCAGTTCTTC TRBV7-2 - few TRBJ2-1
CASSMPGPRRDTQYF TGTGCCAGTAGTATGCCGGGCCCGAGGAGAGATACGCAGTATTTT TRBV19 - few TRBJ2-3
CSVEGGEGTDTQYF TGCAGCGTTGAAGGGGGCGAGGGCACAGATACGCAGTATTTT TRBV29-1 - - TRBJ2-3
CAEERPGLAGASTDTQYF TGTGCCGAAGAACGACCGGGACTAGCGGGAGCTAGCACAGATACGCAGTATTTT TRBV2 TRBD2 - TRBJ2-3
CASREGPFPRDTQYF TGTGCCAGCAGAGAAGGGCCTTTTCCACGAGATACGCAGTATTTT TRBV2 - few TRBJ2-3
CASSPPEGSSIQYF TGTGCCAGCTCACCACCGGAGGGGAGTAGCATTCAGTACTTC TRBV18 - - TRBJ2-4
CASSIGSNYGYTF TGTGCCAGCAGCATAGGGTCTAACTATGGCTACACCTTC TRBV7-9 - - TRBJ1-2
CASSGVGQETQYF TGTGCCAGCAGCGGAGTAGGCCAAGAGACCCAGTACTTC TRBV9 - once TRBJ2-5
CASSFTSSGGLNEQFF TGTGCCAGCAGCTTTACTTCTAGCGGGGGTCTCAATGAGCAGTTCTTC TRBV7-2 TRBD2 - TRBJ2-1
CAWRGKGIGTNEKLFF TGTGCCTGGAGGGGGAAGGGGATCGGCACTAATGAAAAACTGTTTTTT TRBV30 - - TRBJ1-4
CASSLTGILREQYF TGTGCCAGCAGCTTGACAGGTATCCTACGGGAGCAGTACTTC TRBV5-8 - few TRBJ2-7
CASSDGLRGGNTQYF TGCGCCAGCAGCGACGGACTACGGGGGGGGAATACGCAGTATTTT TRBV4-1 TRBD2 - TRBJ2-3
CAWSRQEYTEAFF TGTGCCTGGTCCCGACAGGAGTACACTGAAGCTTTCTTT TRBV30 - few TRBJ1-1
CASTGDGGETQYF TGTGCCAGCACTGGGGACGGGGGAGAGACCCAGTACTTC TRBV2 - many TRBJ2-5